These T cell receptor beta chains were read from a single sample in a study of blood T cells in healthy people across ages. TCRdb fed the 5' RACE reads into MiXCR, producing one record per CDR3 protein. The table includes some 730,000 distinct CDR3 sequences, about 20% detected once. Material for sequencing was blood. The receptors stem from a man between 70 and 80 years old in good health. Both conserved end residues are part of each CDR3. The D gene is left open where the match is weak. Size values are once, few and many counts, or a class for expanded clones, and some rows have none.

V gene: TRBV11-3; D gene: TRBD2; clone size: NA; J gene: TRBJ2-5; CDR3 DNA: TGTGCCAGCAGCCCACTAGCGGCTTTCCAAGAGACCCAGTACTTC; CDR3 protein: CASSPLAAFQETQYF
V gene: TRBV6-2/TRBV6-3; D gene: NA; clone size: once; J gene: TRBJ2-5; CDR3 DNA: TGTGCCAGCAGTAAGGTGAGAGAGACCCAGTACTTC; CDR3 protein: CASSKVRETQYF
V gene: TRBV5-1; D gene: NA; clone size: many; J gene: TRBJ1-2; CDR3 DNA: TGCGCCAGCACCTCAGGGCGGCTTCCTACAGAAGGCTACACCTTC; CDR3 protein: CASTSGRLPTEGYTF
V gene: TRBV6-2/TRBV6-3; D gene: NA; clone size: few; J gene: TRBJ2-1; CDR3 DNA: TGTGCCAGCACCCTGCCCCGAAGCTCCTACAATGAGCAGTTCTTC; CDR3 protein: CASTLPRSSYNEQFF
V gene: TRBV20-1; D gene: TRBD2; clone size: few; J gene: TRBJ2-5; CDR3 DNA: TGCAGTGCTAGAGACTTGACTAGCGTCGGGACCCAGTACTTC; CDR3 protein: CSARDLTSVGTQYF
V gene: TRBV6-5; D gene: NA; clone size: NA; J gene: TRBJ1-5; CDR3 DNA: TGTGCCAGCAGTTACTCCTACAGGAATCAGCCCCAGCATTTT; CDR3 protein: CASSYSYRNQPQHF
V gene: TRBV5-1; D gene: NA; clone size: few; J gene: TRBJ1-3; CDR3 DNA: TGCGCCAGCAGCTTCGCAGAGCAATCTGGAAACACCATATATTTT; CDR3 protein: CASSFAEQSGNTIYF
V gene: TRBV9; D gene: NA; clone size: few; J gene: TRBJ2-1; CDR3 DNA: TGTGCCAGCAGCGTAGGTCCCCGGGGGGCGGATGAGCAGTTCTTC; CDR3 protein: CASSVGPRGADEQFF
V gene: TRBV28; D gene: NA; clone size: few; J gene: TRBJ1-1; CDR3 DNA: TGTGCCAGCAGTTTCCCCCTCTGGAGCACTGAAGCTTTCTTT; CDR3 protein: CASSFPLWSTEAFF
V gene: TRBV18; D gene: NA; clone size: few; J gene: TRBJ2-3; CDR3 DNA: TGTGCCAGCACCCAGCCACTCCAATCGCAGTATTTT; CDR3 protein: CASTQPLQSQYF
V gene: TRBV5-1; D gene: NA; clone size: NA; J gene: TRBJ2-1; CDR3 DNA: TGCGCCAGCAGCTACGAGGGACCGAAATACAATGAGCAGTTCTTC; CDR3 protein: CASSYEGPKYNEQFF
V gene: TRBV18; D gene: TRBD1; clone size: NA; J gene: TRBJ1-5; CDR3 DNA: TGTGCCAGCTCACCGACACCTTCAACCCTTGCGACAGGGGGCAAGCAGCCCCAGCATTTT; CDR3 protein: CASSPTPSTLATGGKQPQHF
V gene: TRBV6-5; D gene: NA; clone size: NA; J gene: TRBJ2-7; CDR3 DNA: TGTGCCAGCAGTCGCCTAGGGTACACTTCCTACGAGCAGTACTTC; CDR3 protein: CASSRLGYTSYEQYF
V gene: TRBV12-3/TRBV12-4; D gene: TRBD2; clone size: few; J gene: TRBJ2-5; CDR3 DNA: TGTGCCAGCAGTTTAGAAGCGGGGCCCACCCAGTACTTC; CDR3 protein: CASSLEAGPTQYF
V gene: TRBV6-5; D gene: TRBD1; clone size: NA; J gene: TRBJ1-4; CDR3 DNA: TGTGCCAGCAGTTACTCGATTTGGGGCATAACAGGGGGAGGCAAAGTTTTT; CDR3 protein: CASSYSIWGITGGGKVF
V gene: TRBV6-5; D gene: NA; clone size: few; J gene: TRBJ2-5; CDR3 DNA: TGTGCCAGCAGCTCACTCGGGACCGCCCAAGAGACCCAGTACTTC; CDR3 protein: CASSSLGTAQETQYF
V gene: TRBV6-2/TRBV6-3; D gene: NA; clone size: NA; J gene: TRBJ2-1; CDR3 DNA: TGTGCCAGCAGAGGGGGGTGGGAGCAGTTCTTC; CDR3 protein: CASRGGWEQFF
V gene: TRBV7-2; D gene: NA; clone size: once; J gene: TRBJ1-2; CDR3 DNA: TGTGCCAGCACCGTTGGGGTTTACTATGGCTACACCTTC; CDR3 protein: CASTVGVYYGYTF
V gene: TRBV27; D gene: NA; clone size: NA; J gene: TRBJ2-5; CDR3 DNA: TGTGCCAGCGGCACCCAGTACTTC; CDR3 protein: CASGTQYF
V gene: TRBV20-1; D gene: TRBD1; clone size: few; J gene: TRBJ1-1; CDR3 DNA: TGCAGTGCTAGAGGGGGACAGGGGGCTTTCTTT; CDR3 protein: CSARGGQGAFF
V gene: TRBV7-2; D gene: NA; clone size: NA; J gene: TRBJ1-5; CDR3 DNA: TGTGCCAGCACCGTGCAGGGTCAGCCCCAGCATTTT; CDR3 protein: CASTVQGQPQHF
V gene: TRBV7-9; D gene: NA; clone size: few; J gene: TRBJ2-7; CDR3 DNA: TGTGCCAGCAGCGGCATTTGGTCCGAGCAGTACTTC; CDR3 protein: CASSGIWSEQYF
V gene: TRBV9; D gene: TRBD1; clone size: few; J gene: TRBJ1-4; CDR3 DNA: TGTGCCAGCAGCCCCCGGGACAGGGAAGATGAAAAACTGTTTTTT; CDR3 protein: CASSPRDREDEKLFF
V gene: TRBV7-6; D gene: TRBD1; clone size: many; J gene: TRBJ1-4; CDR3 DNA: TGTGCCAGCAGCCAAGACAGGGGTAGGGAAAAACTGTTTTTT; CDR3 protein: CASSQDRGREKLFF
V gene: TRBV11-1; D gene: TRBD2; clone size: NA; J gene: TRBJ2-2; CDR3 DNA: TGTGCCAGCAGCCCTAGCGGGGTTCCCACCGGGGAGCTGTTTTTT; CDR3 protein: CASSPSGVPTGELFF
V gene: TRBV7-9; D gene: NA; clone size: few; J gene: TRBJ1-2; CDR3 DNA: TGTGCCAGCAGCTTAGGGGCGCATAACTATGGCTACACCTTC; CDR3 protein: CASSLGAHNYGYTF
V gene: TRBV29-1; D gene: NA; clone size: few; J gene: TRBJ2-6; CDR3 DNA: TGCAGCGTTGAAGTCCGCGGGGCAGAGGGCTCTGGGGCCAACGTCCTGACTTTC; CDR3 protein: CSVEVRGAEGSGANVLTF
V gene: TRBV20-1; D gene: NA; clone size: few; J gene: TRBJ1-4; CDR3 DNA: TGCAGTGCTAGAGATCCCCCTGAAAAACTGTTTTTT; CDR3 protein: CSARDPPEKLFF
V gene: TRBV29-1; D gene: TRBD2; clone size: few; J gene: TRBJ2-5; CDR3 DNA: TGCAGCGTCAACATGGGACTAGCGTATCAAGAGACCCAGTACTTC; CDR3 protein: CSVNMGLAYQETQYF
V gene: TRBV11-2; D gene: NA; clone size: NA; J gene: TRBJ2-5; CDR3 DNA: TGTGCCAGCAGCTTATTCTGGGAAGGAAGGCGAGAGACCCAGTACTTC; CDR3 protein: CASSLFWEGRRETQYF
V gene: TRBV6-6; D gene: TRBD1; clone size: few; J gene: TRBJ1-2; CDR3 DNA: TGTGCCAGCAGTTACCCCCCCGACAGGGGCGCAAACTATGGCTACACCTTC; CDR3 protein: CASSYPPDRGANYGYTF
V gene: TRBV3-1; D gene: NA; clone size: NA; J gene: TRBJ2-4; CDR3 DNA: TGTGCCAGCAGCCACGGTCGTAACAGAAACATTCAGTACTTC; CDR3 protein: CASSHGRNRNIQYF
V gene: TRBV2; D gene: TRBD1; clone size: few; J gene: TRBJ1-2; CDR3 DNA: TGTGCCAGCAGGATTGACAGGGCTAACTATGGCTACACCTTC; CDR3 protein: CASRIDRANYGYTF
V gene: TRBV6-5; D gene: NA; clone size: few; J gene: TRBJ2-5; CDR3 DNA: TGTGCCAGCACGGGAGTCCCTGGAGAGACCCAGTACTTC; CDR3 protein: CASTGVPGETQYF